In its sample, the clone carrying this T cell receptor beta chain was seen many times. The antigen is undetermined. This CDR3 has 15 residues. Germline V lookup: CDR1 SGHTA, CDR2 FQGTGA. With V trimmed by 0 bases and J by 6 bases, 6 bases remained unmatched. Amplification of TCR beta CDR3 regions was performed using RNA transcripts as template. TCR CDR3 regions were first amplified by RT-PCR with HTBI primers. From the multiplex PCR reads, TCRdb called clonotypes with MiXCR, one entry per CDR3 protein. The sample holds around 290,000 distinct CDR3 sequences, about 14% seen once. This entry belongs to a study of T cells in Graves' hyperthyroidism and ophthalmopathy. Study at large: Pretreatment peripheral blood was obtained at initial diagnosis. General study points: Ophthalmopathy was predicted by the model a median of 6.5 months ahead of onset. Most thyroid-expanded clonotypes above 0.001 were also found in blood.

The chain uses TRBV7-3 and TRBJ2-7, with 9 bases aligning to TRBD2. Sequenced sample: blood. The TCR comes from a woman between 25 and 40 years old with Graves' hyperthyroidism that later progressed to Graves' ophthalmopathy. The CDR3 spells CASSLTVAGVPEQYF. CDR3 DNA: TGTGCCAGCAGCTTAACTGTAGCGGGAGTCCCCGAGCAGTACTTC.